In this sample, the clone carrying this TCR beta chain turned up many times. The sample comes from a study of shared clonotypes between healthy human individuals. Study as a whole: A couple of women and a few men aged 18 to 49 made up the donors.

Ten immunoSEQ deep assay plates were used by the authors to sequence unsorted PBMC DNA. Here immunoSEQ multiplex PCR was the method, and the copy in TCRdb shows in-frame clones only, minus some. The repertoire holds under 600,000 clones, with 70% to 80% as singletons. This clonotype originated in a woman between 40 and 50 years old in good health. Some clones in this sample may be carry-over from other donors' samples. The sequenced material came from PBMCs.

CDR3 coding DNA: TGTGCCACCCGTCACCTGGCGGGAGGGTACAATGAGCAGTTCTTC. Its protein product is CATRHLAGGYNEQFF. This sequence joins TRBV6-1 and TRBJ2-1; 9 positions match TRBD2. The ends lost 10 bases at V and 4 bases at J; junction bases unmatched: 11. The CDR3 extends over 15 amino acids. The germline gives CDR1 MNHNS, CDR2 SASEGT.